A single sample is the source of the 23 T cell receptor beta chains below, sequenced in a study of blood T cell repertoires in COVID-19. Sequenced by immunoSEQ multiplex PCR; TCRdb stores in-frame clones only, minus some. This table has 30,000 to 35,000 clones, around 86% appearing once. The specimen sequenced was peripheral blood. These receptors were obtained from a man older than 75 with active COVID-19.

The chain is built from TRBV19 and TRBJ1-4, with 8 bases matching TRBD1. J was trimmed by 10 bases and V by 7 bases; bases with no gene match: 23. Germline V lookup: CDR1 LNHDA, CDR2 SQIVND (reference sequence). CDR3 length: 18 residues. CDR3 DNA sequence: TGTGCCAGTACCCGGGAGAGGACAGGGCGAAGCCGAGGCCGAAAACTGTTTTTT. This gives the protein CASTRERTGRSRGRKLFF.

The chain employs TRBV28 and TRBJ1-5; no definite D call. With 5 bases removed from V and 0 bases from J, the gap between germline ends came to 14 bases. Germline-derived CDR1 and CDR2 are MDHEN and SYDVKM. This CDR3 spans 16 amino acids. This CDR3 is CASSRPSSRSNQPQHF. As DNA, the CDR3 is TGTGCCAGCAGTCGTCCGAGCTCGCGTAGCAATCAGCCCCAGCATTTT.

This chain uses TRBV15 with TRBJ1-3; the D gene is possibly TRBD1 (5 bases). V lost 5 bases to trimming and J lost 4 bases, with 18 bases between them. Germline assignment: CDR1 LNHNV and CDR2 YYDKDF (reference sequence). CDR3 length: 16 amino acids. In DNA form, the CDR3 reads TGTGCCACCAGCCCACAGGCATTGGGTCTGGGAAACACCATATATTTT. Protein sequence: CATSPQALGLGNTIYF.

V is TRBV29-1 and J is TRBJ1-3; D gene uncertain. Trimming pared 3 bases from V and 0 bases from J, leaving 15 bases between. The germline V gene has CDR1 SQVTM and CDR2 ANQGSEA. CDR3 length: 16 amino acids. CDR3 region: CSVEGDGPFSGNTIYF. The CDR3 region has the DNA TGCAGCGTTGAGGGTGATGGGCCCTTCTCTGGAAACACCATATATTTT.

The chain has TRBV7-8 and TRBJ2-3, with D perhaps matching TRBD2 (6 bases). Germline CDR1 and CDR2: SGHVS and FQNEAQ. V lost 5 bases, J lost 4 bases, and 19 bases lay in between. The CDR3 spans 16 residues. The CDR3 loop is CASSAGGLARADTQYF. CDR3 nucleotides: TGTGCCAGCAGCGCAGGCGGCCTAGCGAGGGCAGATACGCAGTATTTT.

The chain combines TRBV25-1 with TRBJ2-7, with 8 nucleotides matching TRBD1. From germline, CDR1 is MGHDK and CDR2 SYGVNS. With 7 bases clipped from V and 4 bases from J, the junction kept 9 bases outside the gene matches. CDR3 length: 14 residues. The CDR3 spells CASTPGQGAYEQYF. DNA for the CDR3: TGTGCCAGCACCCCGGGGCAGGGGGCTTACGAGCAGTACTTC.

The chain joins TRBV5-1 to TRBJ1-4; D not certain. The CDR3 runs to 15 residues. Germline CDR1 reads SGHRS; CDR2 reads YFSETQ. V lost 1 base to trimming and J lost 3 bases, with 10 bases between them. CDR3 protein: CASSLIPGANEKLFF. CDR3 sequence (DNA): TGCGCCAGCAGCTTGATCCCCGGGGCTAATGAAAAACTGTTTTTT.

This clone was seen a handful of times. The chain joins TRBV19 to TRBJ2-1, with 8 bases lining up with TRBD2. CDR3 length: 16 amino acids. V dropped 7 bases and J dropped 5; count of bases not matched to a gene: 13. Germline CDR1 is LNHDA and CDR2 is SQIVND (reference sequence). The CDR3: CASTLRPAGGNNEQFF. The CDR3, as DNA: TGTGCCAGTACCCTCCGACCCGCGGGAGGCAACAATGAGCAGTTCTTC.

This clone is a singleton in its sample. V is TRBV6-4 and J is TRBJ2-5; tentative D call: TRBD1 (5 bases). Germline lookup yields CDR1 MRHNA and CDR2 SNTAGT. Trimming took off 3 bases at V and 7 bases at J, with 15 bases between the two ends. The CDR3 totals 14 residues. CDR3 DNA sequence: TGTGCCAGCAGTGAGGGGCTACAGTCGGGGACCCAGTACTTC. It codes for CASSEGLQSGTQYF.

V is TRBV20-1 and J is TRBJ2-1, with D perhaps TRBD2 (6 bases). Germline V gives CDR1 DFQATT, CDR2 SNEGSKA (reference sequence). This CDR3 is 13 amino acids long. The V end was cut by 3 bases, the J end by 0 bases, with 6 bases between. The CDR3 nucleotides read TGCAGTGCTAGTAGCGGCTCCTACAATGAGCAGTTCTTC. Encoded protein: CSASSGSYNEQFF.

This chain links TRBV27 with TRBJ2-5, with 7 bases lining up with TRBD1. The CDR3 length is 12 residues. Germline CDR1 reads MNHEY; CDR2 reads SMNVEV (reference sequence). V was pared by 8 bases and J by 7 bases, with 7 bases of the junction left unmatched. This CDR3 is CASASGGRTQYF. In DNA form, the CDR3 reads TGTGCCAGCGCATCAGGGGGACGGACCCAGTACTTC.

This clone is a singleton in its sample. J is TRBJ1-4 and V is TRBV7-2, with D possibly matching TRBD1 (5 bases). Germline V gives CDR1 SGHTA, CDR2 FQGNSA. The CDR3 runs to 16 residues. Trimming stripped 3 bases from V and 1 base from J, with 12 bases between. The CDR3 loop reads CASSFYQGVTNEKLFF. The CDR3 DNA reads as TGTGCCAGCAGCTTTTACCAGGGTGTAACTAATGAAAAACTGTTTTTT.

The rearrangement joins TRBV7-9 to TRBJ1-1; 7 bases fit TRBD1. The CDR3 covers 16 residues. The V gene's germline CDR1 is SEHNR and CDR2 FQNEAQ (reference sequence). Trimming took 5 bases from V and 0 from J; bases not matched to a gene: 9. For the CDR3, the DNA is TGTGCCAGCAGCCCCCCGGGACAGACCATGAACACTGAAGCTTTCTTT. Its protein is CASSPPGQTMNTEAFF.

The CDR3, as DNA: TGTGCCAGCAGCTCCGGACTAGCGGGATGGGTAGATACGCAGTATTTT. Protein sequence: CASSSGLAGWVDTQYF. V gene TRBV5-4 combines with J gene TRBJ2-3; 12 nucleotides align to TRBD2. The CDR3 length is 16 residues. Germline lookup yields CDR1 SGHNT and CDR2 YYREEE (reference sequence). Trimming removed 3 bases from V and 5 bases from J; junction bases left unmatched: 7.

The chain couples TRBV18 to TRBJ2-4; D is perhaps TRBD1 (6 bases). This CDR3 is built from 13 residues. The ends were cut back, 2 bases at V and 10 bases at J, with 12 bases in the middle. The germline CDR1 and CDR2 sequences are KGHSH and LQKENI. In DNA form, the CDR3 reads TGTGCCAGCTCACCAGAACAGGGACCAATTCAGTACTTC. Translation gives CASSPEQGPIQYF. Variable domain in full (rest from reference TRBV18 and TRBJ2-4): NAGVMQNPRHLVRRRGQEARLRCSPMKGHSHVYWYRQLPEEGLKFMVYLQKENIIDESGMPKERFSAEFPKEGPSILRIQQVVRGDSAAYFCASSPEQGPIQYFGAGTRLSVL.

V gene TRBV7-2 combines with J gene TRBJ1-5; TRBD1 aligns across 8 bases. The ends lost 5 bases at V and 12 bases at J; junction bases unmatched: 12. CDR3 length equals 14 residues. Germline CDR1 reads SGHTA; CDR2 reads FQGNSA. DNA of the CDR3: TGTGCCAGCAGCACCGGGACAGGATCCCCAGACCAGCATTTT. Its protein is CASSTGTGSPDQHF.

This chain uses TRBV6-6 with TRBJ2-3; 15 nucleotides match TRBD2. From germline, CDR1 is MNHNY and CDR2 SVGAGI (reference sequence). CDR3 length: 16 amino acids. J gave up 6 bases and V 2 bases, and 3 bases lay outside the gene matches. The DNA for the CDR3 is TGTGCCAGCAGTTACGGGACTAGCGGGAGGATGGATACGCAGTATTTT. This encodes CASSYGTSGRMDTQYF.

This clone is a singleton in its sample. The chain joins TRBV5-1 to TRBJ2-5; 7 bases are shared with TRBD2. The CDR3 loop spans 15 amino acids. Trimming cost V 6 bases and J 5 bases; bases outside gene matches: 13. The germline V gene encodes CDR1 SGHRS and CDR2 YFSETQ. The CDR3 here is CASTLGGGTQETQYF. CDR3 nucleotide sequence: TGCGCCAGCACCCTGGGGGGAGGGACTCAGGAGACCCAGTACTTC.

The chain carries TRBV5-8 and TRBJ2-2; 8 bases are shared with TRBD1. This CDR3 has 15 amino acids. Losses at the gene ends were 0 bases for V and 3 bases for J; bases not matched to a gene: 1. Looked up from germline, CDR1 is SGHTS and CDR2 is YDEGEE. In DNA form, the CDR3 reads TGTGCCAGCAGCTTGGGACAGGGGTACACCGGGGAGCTGTTTTTT. The encoded protein is CASSLGQGYTGELFF.

The V call is TRBV11-2, the J call TRBJ2-5; 8 bases are shared with TRBD2. Germline V gives CDR1 SGHAT, CDR2 FQNNGV. Trimming removed 5 bases from V and 2 bases from J; junction bases left unmatched: 10. The length of the CDR3 is 16 residues. As DNA, the CDR3 is TGTGCCAGCAGCCTCCGGACTAGCCACCTACAAGAGACCCAGTACTTC. It is translated as CASSLRTSHLQETQYF. Using reference TRBV11-2 and TRBJ2-5 for the parts outside the CDR3, the full variable domain is EAGVAQSPRYKIIEKRQSVAFWCNPISGHATLYWYQQILGQGPKLLIQFQNNGVVDDSQLPKDRFSAERLKGVDSTLKIQPAKLEDSAVYLCASSLRTSHLQETQYFGPGTRLLVL.

The rearrangement joins TRBV25-1 to TRBJ2-7; 9 nucleotides agree with TRBD1. This CDR3 spans 15 amino acids. The germline V gene encodes CDR1 MGHDK and CDR2 SYGVNS. Trimming at V came to 1 base and at J to 4 bases, leaving 5 bases not matched to a gene. As DNA, the CDR3 is TGTGCCAGCAGTGAATCGACAGGGGGGGGTTACGAGCAGTACTTC. As protein: CASSESTGGGYEQYF.

The rearrangement joins TRBV4-1 to TRBJ1-5, with a tentative D call TRBD1 (5 bases). Germline V gene lookup returns CDR1 MGHRA and CDR2 YSYEKL. The CDR3 covers 16 residues. Trimming cost V 4 bases and J 3 bases, with 16 bases left between them. This chain's CDR3 is CASSPMGSRDNQPQHF. Written as DNA, the CDR3 is TGCGCCAGCAGCCCTATGGGAAGCAGGGACAATCAGCCCCAGCATTTT.

This clone has a single count. CDR3 nucleotide sequence: TGTGCCAGCTCACCACCCCTCGGGAGCTCCTACAATGAGCAGTTCTTC. This gives the protein CASSPPLGSSYNEQFF. The chain carries TRBV18 and TRBJ2-1; the D gene is possibly TRBD2 (6 bases). Trimming stripped 0 bases from V and 0 bases from J, with 9 bases between. The CDR3 has 16 residues. Germline V lookup: CDR1 KGHSH, CDR2 LQKENI.